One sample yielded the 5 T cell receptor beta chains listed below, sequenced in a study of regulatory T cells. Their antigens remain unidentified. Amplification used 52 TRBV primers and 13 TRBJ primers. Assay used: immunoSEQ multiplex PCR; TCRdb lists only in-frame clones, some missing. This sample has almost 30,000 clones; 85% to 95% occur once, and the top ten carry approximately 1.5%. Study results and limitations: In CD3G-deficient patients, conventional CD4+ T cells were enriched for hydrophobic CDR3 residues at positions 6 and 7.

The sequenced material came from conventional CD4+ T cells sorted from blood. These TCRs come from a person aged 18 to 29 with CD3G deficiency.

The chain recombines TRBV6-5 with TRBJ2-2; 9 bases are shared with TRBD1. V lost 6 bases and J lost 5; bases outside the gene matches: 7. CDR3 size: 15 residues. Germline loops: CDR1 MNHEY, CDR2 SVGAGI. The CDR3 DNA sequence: TGTGCCAGCAGGACGACAGGGGGTTTGACCGGGGAGCTGTTTTTT. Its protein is CASRTTGGLTGELFF.

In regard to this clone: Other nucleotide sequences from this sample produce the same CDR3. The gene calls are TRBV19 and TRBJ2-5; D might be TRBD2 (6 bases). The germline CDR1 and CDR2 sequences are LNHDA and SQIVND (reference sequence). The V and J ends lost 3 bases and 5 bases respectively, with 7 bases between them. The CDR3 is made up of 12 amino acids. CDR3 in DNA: TGTGCCAGTAGTATCCGGGGGGAGACCCAGTACTTC. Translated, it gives CASSIRGETQYF.

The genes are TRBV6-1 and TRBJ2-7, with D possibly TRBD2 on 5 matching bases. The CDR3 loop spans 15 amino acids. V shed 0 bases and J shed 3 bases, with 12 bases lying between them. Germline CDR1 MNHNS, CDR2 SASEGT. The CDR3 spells CASSEARVGNYEQYF. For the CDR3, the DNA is TGTGCCAGCAGTGAAGCGAGGGTGGGAAACTACGAGCAGTACTTC.

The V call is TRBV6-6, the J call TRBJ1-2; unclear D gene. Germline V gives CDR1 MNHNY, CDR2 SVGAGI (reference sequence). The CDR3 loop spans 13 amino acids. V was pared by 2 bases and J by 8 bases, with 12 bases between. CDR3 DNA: TGTGCCAGCAGTTACAATCGGGAGGCGGGCTACACCTTC. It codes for CASSYNREAGYTF.

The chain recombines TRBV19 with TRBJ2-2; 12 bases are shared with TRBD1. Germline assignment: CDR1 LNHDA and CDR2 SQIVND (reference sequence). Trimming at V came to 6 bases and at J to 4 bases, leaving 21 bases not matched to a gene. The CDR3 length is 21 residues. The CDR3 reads CASSAHIRDRGRVGGTGELFF. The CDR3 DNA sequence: TGTGCCAGTAGCGCTCATATCAGGGACAGGGGGCGCGTCGGTGGCACCGGGGAGCTGTTTTTT.